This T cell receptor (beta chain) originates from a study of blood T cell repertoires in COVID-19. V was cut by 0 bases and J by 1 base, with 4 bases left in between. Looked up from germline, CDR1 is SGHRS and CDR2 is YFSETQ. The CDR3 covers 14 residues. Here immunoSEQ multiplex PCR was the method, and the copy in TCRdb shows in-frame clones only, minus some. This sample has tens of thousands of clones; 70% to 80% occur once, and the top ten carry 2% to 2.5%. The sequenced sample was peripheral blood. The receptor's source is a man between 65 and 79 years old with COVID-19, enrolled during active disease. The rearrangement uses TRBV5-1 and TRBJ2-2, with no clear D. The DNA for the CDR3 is TGCGCCAGCAGCTTGGCAGAGAACACCGGGGAGCTGTTTTTT. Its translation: CASSLAENTGELFF.